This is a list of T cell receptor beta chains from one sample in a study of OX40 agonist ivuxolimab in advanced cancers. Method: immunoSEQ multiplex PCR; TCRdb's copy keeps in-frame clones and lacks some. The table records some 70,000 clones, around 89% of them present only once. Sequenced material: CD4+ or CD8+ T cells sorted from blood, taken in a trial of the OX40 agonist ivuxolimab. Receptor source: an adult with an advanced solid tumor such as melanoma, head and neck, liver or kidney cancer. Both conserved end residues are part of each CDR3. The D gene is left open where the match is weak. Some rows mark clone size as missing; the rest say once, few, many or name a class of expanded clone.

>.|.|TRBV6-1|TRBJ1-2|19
CASSESRQTTGRLHYGYTF
TGTGCCAGCAGTGAATCTCGCCAGACTACGGGACGGCTCCACTATGGCTACACCTTC
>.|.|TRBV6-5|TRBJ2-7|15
CASRPLTGLSYEQYF
TGTGCCAGCAGACCCCTCACGGGACTTTCCTACGAGCAGTACTTC
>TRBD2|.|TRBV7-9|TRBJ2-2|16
CASSPSTSGVAGELFF
TGTGCCAGCAGCCCGTCGACTAGCGGGGTTGCCGGGGAGCTGTTTTTT
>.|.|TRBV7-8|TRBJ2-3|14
CASSLDKPTDTQYF
TGTGCCAGCAGCTTAGATAAACCCACAGATACGCAGTATTTT
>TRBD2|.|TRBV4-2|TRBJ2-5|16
CASSQVGTSGGETQYF
TGTGCCAGCAGCCAAGTGGGGACTAGCGGGGGTGAGACCCAGTACTTC
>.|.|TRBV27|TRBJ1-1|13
CASSFQGNTEAFF
TGTGCCAGCAGTTTCCAGGGGAACACTGAAGCTTTCTTT
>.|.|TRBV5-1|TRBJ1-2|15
CASSQAGATSYGYTF
TGCGCCAGCAGCCAAGCAGGGGCCACTAGCTATGGCTACACCTTC
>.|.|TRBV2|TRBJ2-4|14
CASREGGVQNIQYF
TGTGCCAGCAGGGAGGGCGGGGTGCAAAACATTCAGTACTTC
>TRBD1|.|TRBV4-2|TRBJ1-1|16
CASSQDGQQGGTEAFF
TGTGCCAGCAGCCAAGATGGGCAACAGGGGGGGACTGAAGCTTTCTTT
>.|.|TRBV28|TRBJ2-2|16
CASSLMGAQKAGELFF
TGTGCCAGCAGTTTAATGGGGGCGCAAAAGGCCGGGGAGCTGTTTTTT
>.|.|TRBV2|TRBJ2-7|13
CASSAKGYYEQYF
TGTGCCAGCAGCGCCAAAGGGTACTACGAGCAGTACTTC
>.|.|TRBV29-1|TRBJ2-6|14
CSVSIQSRANVLTF
TGCAGCGTTAGCATACAAAGTCGGGCCAACGTCCTGACTTTC
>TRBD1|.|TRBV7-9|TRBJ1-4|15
CASRRQGAVNEKLFF
TGTGCCAGCAGACGCCAGGGGGCGGTTAATGAAAAACTGTTTTTT
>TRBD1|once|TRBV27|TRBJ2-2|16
CATKTGDRVITGELFF
TGTGCCACCAAGACTGGGGACAGGGTAATTACCGGGGAGCTGTTTTTT
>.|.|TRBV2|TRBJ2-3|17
CASRGTSPTPSTDTQYF
TGTGCCAGCAGGGGGACGTCTCCCACCCCTAGCACAGATACGCAGTATTTT
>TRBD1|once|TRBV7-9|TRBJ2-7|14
CASRPAGTGYEQYF
TGTGCCAGCAGGCCGGCCGGGACAGGCTACGAGCAGTACTTC